The text below deals with one T cell receptor (beta chain). Original data processing: Amplified reference gene primers provided the basis for estimating nucleated cell counts. Generated by immunoSEQ multiplex PCR, the TCRdb table keeps only in-frame clones and is missing some. The V and J calls and clone size come from that table; D and trimming were worked out from the DNA. There are approximately 300,000 clones in the sample; 80% to 95% occur only once, and under 7% lies in the top ten. Seattle participants joined during active infection and were tracked over time. The source of the sample is a study of blood T cell repertoires in COVID-19. Study overall: PBMCs, B-cell-depleted T cells, or T cells provided the cDNA or gDNA that made up the material.

Germline CDR1 and CDR2: MNHEY and SVGAGI. CDR3 length: 14 amino acids. The ends were cut back, 0 bases at V and 10 bases at J, with 13 bases in the middle. Sequencing was performed on peripheral blood. The genes are TRBV6-5 and TRBJ2-1, with D tentatively TRBD2 (5 bases). This clonotype originated in a woman aged 30 to 39 with COVID-19, enrolled during active disease. Here the CDR3 reads CASSYSSSLVEQFF. The CDR3 nucleotides are TGTGCCAGCAGTTACTCTTCTAGCCTCGTGGAGCAGTTCTTC.